Listed below are T cell receptor beta chains from one sample, sequenced in a study of Ad26.COV2.S vaccination and SARS-CoV-2 variants. Sequencing was performed with immunoSEQ multiplex PCR; in TCRdb, only in-frame clones are kept and a portion is missing. The table includes 300,000 to 400,000 clones, about 91% detected once. The specimen was peripheral blood, collected after recovery from COVID-19. The source is a human donor who had recovered from COVID-19. Each CDR3 is given with its conserved first and last residue. The D gene is left open where the match is weak. Some rows have no size entry. The others give once, few or many, or a class for an expanded clone.

V,size,D,J,CDR3,DNA
TRBV10-3,NA,TRBD2,TRBJ2-1,CAISESTLAGNEQFF,TGTGCCATCAGTGAGTCTACACTAGCGGGGAATGAGCAGTTCTTC
TRBV2,NA,NA,TRBJ1-2,CARTYGYTF,TGTGCCAGAACCTATGGCTACACCTTC
TRBV28,once,NA,TRBJ1-6,CASSLTGAGSYNSPLHF,TGTGCCAGCAGTTTGACAGGTGCTGGCTCCTATAATTCACCCCTCCACTTT
TRBV20-1,NA,NA,TRBJ1-5,CSASVGDIEPQHF,TGCAGTGCTAGTGTTGGGGATATAGAGCCCCAGCATTTT
TRBV12-3/TRBV12-4,NA,TRBD2,TRBJ2-2,CASSFGGGGELFF,TGTGCCAGCAGTTTTGGGGGGGGCGGGGAGCTGTTTTTT
TRBV7-9,NA,NA,TRBJ1-1,CASSLAGYPAGTEAFF,TGTGCCAGCAGCTTAGCGGGTTACCCGGCGGGCACTGAAGCTTTCTTT
TRBV3-1/TRBV3-2,NA,NA,TRBJ2-5,CASSQDSGVHGQETQYF,TGTGCCAGCAGCCAAGATTCAGGGGTTCATGGCCAAGAGACCCAGTACTTC
TRBV10-3,NA,NA,TRBJ1-1,CAIRAGMNTEAFF,TGTGCCATCAGGGCAGGGATGAACACTGAAGCTTTCTTT
TRBV13,NA,NA,TRBJ2-7,CASSSSLEPSGTTEQYF,TGTGCCAGCAGCTCCTCACTTGAGCCGTCGGGTACCACCGAGCAGTACTTC
TRBV6-5,NA,NA,TRBJ2-7,CASRRDTPRYHF,TGTGCCAGCAGAAGGGACACCCCCCGGTATCACTTC
TRBV12-3/TRBV12-4,NA,NA,TRBJ1-4,CASSFGGEKLFF,TGTGCCAGCAGTTTCGGGGGAGAAAAACTGTTTTTT
TRBV4-1,NA,NA,TRBJ1-4,CASSHGQSYEKLFF,TGCGCCAGCAGCCATGGACAGTCTTATGAAAAACTGTTTTTT
TRBV9,NA,NA,TRBJ1-1,CASSVEPLGDTEAFF,TGTGCCAGCAGCGTAGAACCACTAGGGGACACTGAAGCTTTCTTT
TRBV6-4,NA,TRBD1,TRBJ2-5,CASSASGQGRETQYF,TGTGCCAGCAGTGCCTCGGGACAGGGGCGGGAGACCCAGTACTTC
TRBV3-1/TRBV3-2,once,NA,TRBJ1-4,CASSHQGGFEKLFF,TGTGCCAGCAGCCATCAGGGTGGATTTGAAAAACTGTTTTTT
TRBV28,NA,NA,TRBJ2-7,CASSLTAYSYEQYF,TGTGCCAGCAGTTTAACAGCGTACTCCTACGAGCAGTACTTC
TRBV27,NA,NA,TRBJ1-2,CASGSPPASYGYTF,TGTGCCAGCGGGTCGCCTCCGGCCAGCTATGGCTACACCTTC
TRBV4-3,NA,TRBD1,TRBJ1-2,CASSPSAGGLGGYTF,TGCGCCAGCAGCCCCTCAGCAGGGGGGCTGGGTGGCTACACCTTC
TRBV27,NA,TRBD1,TRBJ2-7,CASSQRTGKSPYEQYF,TGTGCCAGCAGTCAAAGGACAGGGAAGAGTCCCTACGAGCAGTACTTC
TRBV5-1,NA,NA,TRBJ2-2,CASRNLQAGELFF,TGCGCCAGCAGGAACTTACAGGCCGGGGAGCTGTTTTTT